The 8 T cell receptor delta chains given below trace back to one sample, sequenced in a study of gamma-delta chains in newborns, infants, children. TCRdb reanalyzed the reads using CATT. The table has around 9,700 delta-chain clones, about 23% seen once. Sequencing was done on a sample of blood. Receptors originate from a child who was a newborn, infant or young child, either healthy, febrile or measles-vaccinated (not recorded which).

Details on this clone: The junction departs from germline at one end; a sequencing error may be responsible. The CDR3 region is CACDTVLGIRAIHFTDRLIF. Written as DNA, the CDR3 is TGTGCCTGTGACACCGTTCTGGGGATACGCGCAATTCACTTCACCGATAGACTCATCTTT. The V and J genes are TRDV2 and TRDJ1; 9 bases line up with TRDD3. The length of the CDR3 is 20 residues. In germline, CDR1 is GEAIGNYY, CDR2 EKD.

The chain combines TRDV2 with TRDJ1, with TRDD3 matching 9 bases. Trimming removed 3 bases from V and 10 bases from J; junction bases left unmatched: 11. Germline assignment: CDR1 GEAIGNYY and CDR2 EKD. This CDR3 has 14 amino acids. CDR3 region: CACDPLTGGVTLIF. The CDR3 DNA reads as TGTGCCTGTGACCCCCTGACTGGGGGAGTGACACTCATCTTT.

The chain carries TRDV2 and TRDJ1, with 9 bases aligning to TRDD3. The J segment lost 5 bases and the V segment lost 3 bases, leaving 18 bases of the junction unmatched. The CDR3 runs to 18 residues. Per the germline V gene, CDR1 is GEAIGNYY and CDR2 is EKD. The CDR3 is CACDPVLGDQNFRDKLIF. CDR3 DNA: TGTGCCTGTGACCCCGTACTGGGGGACCAAAATTTTCGAGATAAACTCATCTTT.

The CDR3 spells CACDTLGDKDKLIF. CDR3 coding DNA: TGTGCCTGTGACACGCTGGGGGATAAGGATAAACTCATCTTT. The chain recombines TRDV2 with TRDJ1; 10 bases are a match to TRDD3. Trimming at V came to 1 base and at J to 5 bases, leaving 3 bases not matched to a gene. This CDR3 has 14 residues. CDR1 is GEAIGNYY and CDR2 is EKD in the germline V gene.

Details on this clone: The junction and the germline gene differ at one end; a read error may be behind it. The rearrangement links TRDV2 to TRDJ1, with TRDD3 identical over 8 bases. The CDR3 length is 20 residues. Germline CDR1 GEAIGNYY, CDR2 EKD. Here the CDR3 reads CARDTLGDDTLSITPDKLIF. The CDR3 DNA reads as TGTGCCCGTGACACCCTGGGGGACGATACATTATCGATAACCCCCGATAAACTCATCTTT.

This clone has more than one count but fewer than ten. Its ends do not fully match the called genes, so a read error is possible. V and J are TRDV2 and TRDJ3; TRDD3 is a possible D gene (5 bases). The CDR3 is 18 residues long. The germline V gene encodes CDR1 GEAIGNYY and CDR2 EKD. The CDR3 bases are TGTGCCTGTGACACCGTTTCGAAGAGCTCCTGGGACGCCCGACAGATGTTTTTC. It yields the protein CACDTVSKSSWDARQMFF.

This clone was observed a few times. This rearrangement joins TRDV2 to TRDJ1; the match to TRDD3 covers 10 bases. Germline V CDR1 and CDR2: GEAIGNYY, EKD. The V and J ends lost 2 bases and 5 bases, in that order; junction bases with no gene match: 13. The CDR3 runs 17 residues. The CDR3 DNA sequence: TGTGCCTGTGACAACGTGGGGCTGGGGGATAAAGAGGATAAACTCATCTTT. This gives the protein CACDNVGLGDKEDKLIF.

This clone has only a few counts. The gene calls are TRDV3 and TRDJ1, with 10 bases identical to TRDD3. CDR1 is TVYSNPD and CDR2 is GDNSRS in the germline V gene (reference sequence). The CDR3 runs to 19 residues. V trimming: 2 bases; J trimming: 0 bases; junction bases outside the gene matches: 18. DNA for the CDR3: TGTGCCTTTGTTGTTCCTATCCGGGGGATACGGAAGTACACCGATAAACTCATCTTT. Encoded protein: CAFVVPIRGIRKYTDKLIF. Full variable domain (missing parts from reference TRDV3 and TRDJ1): CDKVTQSSPDQTVASGSEVVLLCTYDTVYSNPDLFWYRIRPDYSFQFVFYGDNSRSEGADFTQGRFSVKHILTQKAFHLVISPVRTEDSATYYCAFVVPIRGIRKYTDKLIFGKGTRVTVEP.